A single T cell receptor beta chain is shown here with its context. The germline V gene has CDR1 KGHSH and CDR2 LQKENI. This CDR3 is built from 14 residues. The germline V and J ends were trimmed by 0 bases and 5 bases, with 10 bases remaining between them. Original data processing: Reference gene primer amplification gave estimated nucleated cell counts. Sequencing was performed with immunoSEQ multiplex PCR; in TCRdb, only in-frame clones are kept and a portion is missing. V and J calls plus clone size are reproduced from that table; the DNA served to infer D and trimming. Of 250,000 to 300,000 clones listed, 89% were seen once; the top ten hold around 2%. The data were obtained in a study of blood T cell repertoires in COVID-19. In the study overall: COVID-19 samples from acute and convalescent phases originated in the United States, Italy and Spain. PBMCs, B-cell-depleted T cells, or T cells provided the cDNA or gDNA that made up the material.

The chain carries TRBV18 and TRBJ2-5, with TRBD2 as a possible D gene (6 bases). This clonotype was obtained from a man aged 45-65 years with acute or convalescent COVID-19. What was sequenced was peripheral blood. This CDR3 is CASSPPMGGETQYF. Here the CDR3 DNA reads TGTGCCAGCTCACCACCAATGGGGGGTGAGACCCAGTACTTC.